The source of this T cell receptor beta chain is a study of vaccination effects on CD4 cells after COVID-19. Study-level background: Post-vaccine specimens arrived a median 72 days past the second dose.

Here immunoSEQ multiplex PCR was the method, and the copy in TCRdb shows in-frame clones only, minus some. The table includes some 68,000 clones, over 70% detected once. Points from the study as a whole: Few convalescent patients were studied, and early post-infection samples were lacking.

Viral peptide pool expansion of antigen-specific CD4+ T cells preceded sequencing in the ViraFEST assay. CD4+ T cell isolation took place after more than eight days of culture. Every participant took two doses of the BNT162b2 or mRNA-1273 vaccine. None of these healthy vaccinees had been infected with SARS-CoV-2 before vaccination. Supplemented with around 11 IU/ml IL-2 and 9.5 to 10 ug/ml peptides, two million PBMC per well were kept in culture. About this clone itself: Its antigen is currently unknown.

Looked up from germline, CDR1 is SNHLY and CDR2 is FYNNEI. This CDR3 comprises 12 residues. V was trimmed by 6 bases and J by 4 bases, leaving 8 bases between them. The chain couples TRBV2 to TRBJ2-3; D is unclear. The source of this sequence is a human donor who received a COVID-19 vaccine. This sample comprised CD4+ T cells from PBMCs cultured with HCoV-229E spike peptides, obtained after COVID-19 vaccination. This CDR3 reads CASRIEADTQYF. The CDR3 coding sequence is TGTGCCAGCAGGATCGAAGCAGATACGCAGTATTTT.